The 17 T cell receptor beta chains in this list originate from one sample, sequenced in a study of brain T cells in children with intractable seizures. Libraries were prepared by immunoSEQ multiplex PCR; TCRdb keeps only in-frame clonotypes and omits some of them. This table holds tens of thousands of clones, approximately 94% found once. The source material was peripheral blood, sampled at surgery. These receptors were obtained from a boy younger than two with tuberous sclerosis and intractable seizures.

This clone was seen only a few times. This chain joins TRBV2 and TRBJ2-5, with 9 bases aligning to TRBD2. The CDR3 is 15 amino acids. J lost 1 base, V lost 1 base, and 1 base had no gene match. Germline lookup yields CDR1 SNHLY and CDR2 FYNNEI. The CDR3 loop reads CASSEGGRAQETQYF. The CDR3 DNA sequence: TGTGCCAGCAGTGAAGGCGGGAGGGCCCAAGAGACCCAGTACTTC.

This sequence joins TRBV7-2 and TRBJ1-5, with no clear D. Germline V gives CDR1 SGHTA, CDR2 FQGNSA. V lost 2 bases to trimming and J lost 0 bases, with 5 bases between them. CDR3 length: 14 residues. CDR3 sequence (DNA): TGTGCCAGCAGCTTATCAAATAGCAATCAGCCCCAGCATTTT. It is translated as CASSLSNSNQPQHF.

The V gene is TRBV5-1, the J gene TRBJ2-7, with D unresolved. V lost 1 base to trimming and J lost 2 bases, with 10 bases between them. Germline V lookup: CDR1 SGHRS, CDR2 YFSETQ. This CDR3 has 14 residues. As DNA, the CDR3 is TGCGCCAGCAGCTTGCGGGCTCGGACCTACGAGCAGTACTTC. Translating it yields CASSLRARTYEQYF. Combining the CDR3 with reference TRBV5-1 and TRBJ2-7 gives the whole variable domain KAGVTQTPRYLIKTRGQQVTLSCSPISGHRSVSWYQQTPGQGLQFLFEYFSETQRNKGNFPGRFSGRQFSNSRSEMNVSTLELGDSALYLCASSLRARTYEQYFGPGTRLTVT.

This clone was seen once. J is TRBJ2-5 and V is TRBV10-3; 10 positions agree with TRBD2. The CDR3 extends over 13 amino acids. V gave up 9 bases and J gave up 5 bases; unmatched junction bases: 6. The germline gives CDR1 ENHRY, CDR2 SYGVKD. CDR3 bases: TGTGCCATAAGCGGGACTAGCGAGGAGACCCAGTACTTC. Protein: CAISGTSEETQYF.

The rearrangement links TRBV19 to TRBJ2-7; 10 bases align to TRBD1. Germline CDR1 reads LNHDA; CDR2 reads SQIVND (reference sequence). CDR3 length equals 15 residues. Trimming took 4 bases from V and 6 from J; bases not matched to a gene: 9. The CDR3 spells CASSRDRGAWSEQYF. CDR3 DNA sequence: TGTGCCAGTAGTAGGGACAGGGGAGCATGGAGCGAGCAGTACTTC.

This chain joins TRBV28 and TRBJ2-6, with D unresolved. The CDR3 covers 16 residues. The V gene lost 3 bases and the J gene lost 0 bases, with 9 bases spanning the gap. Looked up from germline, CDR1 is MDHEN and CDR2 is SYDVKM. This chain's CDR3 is CASSFPSSSGANVLTF. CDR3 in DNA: TGTGCCAGCAGTTTTCCATCGAGCTCTGGGGCCAACGTCCTGACTTTC.

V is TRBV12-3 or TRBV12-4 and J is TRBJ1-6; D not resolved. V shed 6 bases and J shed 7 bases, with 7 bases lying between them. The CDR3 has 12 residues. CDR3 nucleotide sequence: TGTGCCAGCAGGGTGGGGAATTCACCCCTCCACTTT. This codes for CASRVGNSPLHF.

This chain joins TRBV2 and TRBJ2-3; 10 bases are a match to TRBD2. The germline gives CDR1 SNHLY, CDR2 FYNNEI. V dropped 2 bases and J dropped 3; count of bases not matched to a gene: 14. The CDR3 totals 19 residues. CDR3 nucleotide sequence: TGTGCCAGCAGTGAATTCTTGGCTAGCGGGAGATTCGGTACAGATACGCAGTATTTT. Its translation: CASSEFLASGRFGTDTQYF.

CDR3: CASSEGARGLGQPQHF. Here the CDR3 DNA reads TGTGCCAGCAGCGAAGGCGCCAGGGGGCTAGGTCAGCCCCAGCATTTT. This chain joins TRBV5-6 and TRBJ1-5, with 8 bases matching TRBD1. CDR1 is SGHDT and CDR2 is YYEEEE in the germline V gene. The trim removed 4 bases at V and 6 bases at J, leaving 12 bases unmatched. The CDR3 spans 16 residues.

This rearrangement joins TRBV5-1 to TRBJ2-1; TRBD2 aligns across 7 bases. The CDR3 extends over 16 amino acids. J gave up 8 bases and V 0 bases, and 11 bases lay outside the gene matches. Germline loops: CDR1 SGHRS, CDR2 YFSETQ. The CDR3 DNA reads TGCGCCAGCAGCTTGGCGACTAGCCTCACCCGGGATGAGCAGTTCTTC. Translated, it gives CASSLATSLTRDEQFF.

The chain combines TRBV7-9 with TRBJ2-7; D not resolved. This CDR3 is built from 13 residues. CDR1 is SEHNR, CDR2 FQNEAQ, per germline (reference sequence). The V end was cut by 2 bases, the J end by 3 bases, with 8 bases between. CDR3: CASSLKDLYEQYF. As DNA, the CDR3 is TGTGCCAGCAGCTTAAAGGACCTCTACGAGCAGTACTTC.

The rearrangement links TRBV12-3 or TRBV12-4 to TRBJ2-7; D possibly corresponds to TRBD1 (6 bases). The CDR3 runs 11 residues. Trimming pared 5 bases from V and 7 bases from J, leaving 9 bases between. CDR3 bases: TGTGCCAGCAGTCCCGGGACAGAGCAGTACTTC. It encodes CASSPGTEQYF.

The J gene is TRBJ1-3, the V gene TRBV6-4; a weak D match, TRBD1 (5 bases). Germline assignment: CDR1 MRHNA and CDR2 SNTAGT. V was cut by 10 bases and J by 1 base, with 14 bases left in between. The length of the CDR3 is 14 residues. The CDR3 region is CATGHSTSGNTIYF. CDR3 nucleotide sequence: TGTGCCACCGGACATTCTACTTCTGGAAACACCATATATTTT.

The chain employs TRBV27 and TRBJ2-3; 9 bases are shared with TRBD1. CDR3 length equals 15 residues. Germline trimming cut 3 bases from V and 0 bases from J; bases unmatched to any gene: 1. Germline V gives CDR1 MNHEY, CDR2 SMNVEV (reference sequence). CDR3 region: CASSLDRGSTDTQYF. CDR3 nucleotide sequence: TGTGCCAGCAGTTTGGACAGGGGTAGCACAGATACGCAGTATTTT.

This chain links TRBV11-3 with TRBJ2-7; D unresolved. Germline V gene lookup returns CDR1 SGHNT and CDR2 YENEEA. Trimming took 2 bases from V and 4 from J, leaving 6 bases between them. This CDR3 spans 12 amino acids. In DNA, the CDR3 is TGTGCCAGCAGCTTACCGGGTTACGAGCAGTACTTC. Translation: CASSLPGYEQYF. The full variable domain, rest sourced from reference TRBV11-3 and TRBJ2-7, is EAGVVQSPRYKIIEKKQPVAFWCNPISGHNTLYWYLQNLGQGPELLIRYENEEAVDDSQLPKDRFSAERLKGVDSTLKIQPAELGDSAVYLCASSLPGYEQYFGPGTRLTVT.

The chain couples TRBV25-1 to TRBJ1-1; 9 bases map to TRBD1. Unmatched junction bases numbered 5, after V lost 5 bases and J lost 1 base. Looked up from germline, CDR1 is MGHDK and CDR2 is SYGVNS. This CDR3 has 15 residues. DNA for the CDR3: TGTGCCAGCAGTCTTGAGGGACAGGGGAACACTGAAGCTTTCTTT. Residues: CASSLEGQGNTEAFF.

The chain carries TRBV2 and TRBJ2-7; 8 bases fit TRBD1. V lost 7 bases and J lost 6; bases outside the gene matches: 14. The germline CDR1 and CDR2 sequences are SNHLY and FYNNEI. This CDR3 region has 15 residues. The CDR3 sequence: CASTVAKKGQVEQYF. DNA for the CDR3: TGTGCCAGCACCGTAGCCAAAAAGGGACAGGTCGAGCAGTACTTC.